This T cell receptor (beta chain) was profiled in a study of tumor and adjacent non-tumor tissue in lung cancer. The germline V gene encodes CDR1 LGHNA and CDR2 YNFKEQ. The length of the CDR3 is 16 residues. The V gene lost 7 bases and the J gene lost 6 bases, with 24 bases spanning the gap. RNA was extracted from bulk tissue without any cell sorting. TCRbeta libraries were built with three rounds of nested PCR, modified from ARM-PCR. Using its own MiXCR run on the multiplex PCR reads, TCRdb lists one record per CDR3 protein. The data contain under 250,000 distinct CDR3 sequences, about two thirds of them singletons.

The sequencing input was lung tumor tissue. The chain links TRBV4-2 to TRBJ1-2; a weak D match, TRBD1 (6 bases). The receptor comes from a man aged 60 to 75 with non-small cell lung cancer. CDR3 sequence reads: CASNPPVGTEGDGYTF. The CDR3 bases are TGTGCCAGCAATCCCCCTGTGGGGACGGAGGGGGATGGCTACACCTTC.